A selection of T cell receptor beta chains follows, all from one sample in a study of shared clonotypes between healthy human individuals. TCRdb keeps only in-frame clones here, not all; method: immunoSEQ multiplex PCR. Seen here are around 340,000 clones, roughly 70% observed once, and the top ten hold about 10%. Input material: memory CD4+ T cells sorted from blood. These receptors came from a man younger than 45 in good health. Each CDR3 is given with its conserved first and last residue. A D gene is named only where the DNA matches it firmly. A row's size may be missing; if present it is once, few, many or a size class.

abundance	d_gene	j_gene	v_gene	CDR3nt	CDR3aa
many	TRBD1	TRBJ2-7	TRBV28	TGTGCCAGCAGTTTTCATCTGGGACAGCTAACCTACGAGCAGTACTTC	CASSFHLGQLTYEQYF
-	-	TRBJ1-2	TRBV5-1	TGCGCCAGCAGCTTGGATCGGGACGGCTACACCTTC	CASSLDRDGYTF
-	-	TRBJ1-5	TRBV30	TGTGCCTGGTCCGCCATGAGGGATCAGCCCCAGCATTTT	CAWSAMRDQPQHF
-	-	TRBJ2-5	TRBV2	TGTGCCAGCAGTGTTGGTAAAGAGACCCAGTACTTC	CASSVGKETQYF
-	-	TRBJ2-7	TRBV28	TGTGCCAGCACCGCACTAGTGAAAAGGACTATAGACTACGAGCAGTACTTC	CASTALVKRTIDYEQYF
-	-	TRBJ1-2	TRBV5-4	TGTGCCAGCAGCCTACAGGGTTCGGATGGCTACACCTTC	CASSLQGSDGYTF
-	-	TRBJ2-1	TRBV14	TGTGCCAGCAGCCAGGCGGACTGGAGGGGCAATGAGCAGTTCTTC	CASSQADWRGNEQFF
few	TRBD1	TRBJ2-7	TRBV27	TGTGCCAGCAGTTTCACAGGGGGCTACGAGCAGTACTTC	CASSFTGGYEQYF
-	-	TRBJ2-7	TRBV14	TGTGCCAGCAGCCAAGTACAAGAGCCCTACGAGCAGTACTTC	CASSQVQEPYEQYF
-	TRBD2	TRBJ2-7	TRBV6-1	TGTGCCAGCAGTGGGGGGACTAGCGGGAGGGGACAGTACTTC	CASSGGTSGRGQYF
-	-	TRBJ2-7	TRBV5-5	TGTGCCAGCAGCCGGGACCCCGGGACCTCCGAGCAGTACTTC	CASSRDPGTSEQYF
-	-	TRBJ2-3	TRBV5-4	TGTGCCAGCAGCTTGAGGAGCGCTAGCACAGATACGCAGTATTTT	CASSLRSASTDTQYF
-	TRBD2	TRBJ2-5	TRBV7-8	TGTGCCAGCAGCCTCAACCCCACTAGCGGGAGAATGGAGACCCAGTACTTC	CASSLNPTSGRMETQYF
-	-	TRBJ2-7	TRBV19	TGTGCCAGTAGTCCTTCGGGGGACTCGTGGCGGGCTTCCTACGAGCAGTACTTC	CASSPSGDSWRASYEQYF
-	TRBD1	TRBJ1-5	TRBV6-6	TGTGCCAGCAGCCCGACAGGGGTTCAGCCCCAGCATTTT	CASSPTGVQPQHF
-	-	TRBJ1-2	TRBV9	TGTGCCAGCAGCGTAGCGAGGGGGGCTGGCTACACCTTC	CASSVARGAGYTF
few	-	TRBJ2-1	TRBV7-9	TGTGCCAGCAGCTTAGCCCCGAACCACTACAATGAGCAGTTCTTC	CASSLAPNHYNEQFF
-	TRBD2	TRBJ2-4	TRBV7-2	TGTGCCAGCAGCTCGCGACTAGCGGGTCTTAGTGGCATTCAGTACTTC	CASSSRLAGLSGIQYF
-	-	TRBJ2-5	TRBV7-8	TGTGCCAGCAGCCCGGGACGCCTGGAGACCCAGTACTTC	CASSPGRLETQYF
-	-	TRBJ2-7	TRBV7-2	TGTGCCAGCAGCTTTGGAACATTGGGCGAGCAGTACTTC	CASSFGTLGEQYF
-	-	TRBJ1-5	TRBV6-5	TGTGCCAGCAGTCCCCTAAATAGCAATCAGCCCCAGCATTTT	CASSPLNSNQPQHF
-	-	TRBJ1-1	TRBV5-1	TGCGCCAGCAGCTTGGTCTCAGTGAACACTGAAGCTTTCTTT	CASSLVSVNTEAFF
few	TRBD1	TRBJ1-4	TRBV10-3	TGTGCCATCAGTGAACAGGGGCCGGGTGAAAAACTGTTTTTT	CAISEQGPGEKLFF
-	-	TRBJ2-2	TRBV18	TGTGCCAGCTCGTCGAAGAACACCGGGGAGCTGTTTTTT	CASSSKNTGELFF
-	-	TRBJ2-7	TRBV10-3	TGTGCCATCAGTGGCGGGGACACTGGGCACGAGCAGTACTTC	CAISGGDTGHEQYF
-	TRBD2	TRBJ2-7	TRBV9	TGTGCCAGCAGCGCCGGGTTGCGGGGGTTAAGCTCCTACGAGCAGTACTTC	CASSAGLRGLSSYEQYF
-	TRBD1	TRBJ1-2	TRBV7-2	TGTGCCGTCAACAGGGGGGACTATGGCTACACCTTC	CAVNRGDYGYTF
-	TRBD1	TRBJ1-5	TRBV19	TGTGCCAGTACCGCCAGGGGGAACTCAAATCAGCCCCAGCATTTT	CASTARGNSNQPQHF
-	-	TRBJ2-1	TRBV7-2	TGTGCCAGCAGCTTAGTGGGGCGGGATGAGCAGTTCTTC	CASSLVGRDEQFF
-	-	TRBJ2-1	TRBV19	TGTGCCAGTAGTACCCAATCAGGCTCCTACAATGAGCAGTTCTTC	CASSTQSGSYNEQFF
-	-	TRBJ2-2	TRBV28	TGTGCCAGCAGTTTAGCGGGCACGAACACCGGGGAGCTGTTTTTT	CASSLAGTNTGELFF
-	-	TRBJ2-3	TRBV27	TGTGCCAGCAGTTTTCGGGCGGACCCCACACATACGCAGTATTTT	CASSFRADPTHTQYF
-	-	TRBJ1-5	TRBV28	TGTGCCAGCAGACTATGGGGTGCCCAGCATTTT	CASRLWGAQHF
-	-	TRBJ2-1	TRBV7-2	TGTGCCAGCAGCCCCGGGACTCTCGGAGGGAAGCAGTTCTTC	CASSPGTLGGKQFF
-	TRBD2	TRBJ2-1	TRBV29-1	TGCAGCGTCCCTAGCGGGAGCCATGAGCAGTTCTTC	CSVPSGSHEQFF
-	-	TRBJ2-1	TRBV18	TGTGCCAGCTCACAAGGGTCCTACAATGAGCAGTTCTTC	CASSQGSYNEQFF
-	TRBD1	TRBJ2-3	TRBV7-9	TGTGCCAGCAGCCCTACATTTGGGACAGGGGGCGCGGATACGCAGTATTTT	CASSPTFGTGGADTQYF
-	TRBD1	TRBJ2-7	TRBV18	TGTGCCAGCTCACCAAATATACAGGGGGACTACGAGCAGTACTTC	CASSPNIQGDYEQYF
-	-	TRBJ2-2	TRBV7-8	TGTGCCAGCAGCTTCCGGGAAGGTGTTGACGGGGAGCTGTTTTTT	CASSFREGVDGELFF
-	-	TRBJ2-1	TRBV6-1	TGTGCCAGCAGTGGCCCAAGGGGAATATCCAATGAGCAGTTCTTC	CASSGPRGISNEQFF
-	TRBD1	TRBJ2-7	TRBV9	TGTGCCAGCAGCTCCAGGGACAGGGCCGAGCAGTACTTC	CASSSRDRAEQYF
-	TRBD1	TRBJ1-1	TRBV18	TGTGCCAGCTCACCGGGACAGGGTCCCGGTTGGGGTGACACTGAAGCTTTCTTT	CASSPGQGPGWGDTEAFF
many	-	TRBJ1-1	TRBV5-4	TGTGCCAGCAGCTTGTATCGTGGGGGGACTGAAGCTTTCTTT	CASSLYRGGTEAFF
-	-	TRBJ1-1	TRBV25-1	TGTGCCAGCAGTGAATATTACAGGGACTCTGAAGCTTTCTTT	CASSEYYRDSEAFF
few	-	TRBJ2-2	TRBV6-5	TGTGCCAGCAGTTATAACAGCATCACCGGGGAGCTGTTTTTT	CASSYNSITGELFF
-	TRBD2	TRBJ2-7	TRBV14	TGTGCCAGCAGCCACCGGACTAGCGGAGATCCTTTCCTGGGCTACGAGCAGTACTTC	CASSHRTSGDPFLGYEQYF
-	-	TRBJ1-5	TRBV19	TGTGCCAGTAGTATAGAGGTAGGCAGACACAATCAGCCCCAGCATTTT	CASSIEVGRHNQPQHF
few	-	TRBJ1-2	TRBV7-2	TGTGCCAGCAGCCCACCGACAGCTAACTATGGCTACACCTTC	CASSPPTANYGYTF
once	-	TRBJ2-7	TRBV2	TGTGCCAGCAGTGGGGAAGGGGGCGAGCAGTACTTC	CASSGEGGEQYF
many	-	TRBJ1-1	TRBV21-1	TGTGCCAGCAGCAAGGGACACACTGAAGCTTTCTTT	CASSKGHTEAFF
-	TRBD1	TRBJ1-2	TRBV7-2	TGTGCCAGCAGCTCAGGGGGATGGGGTGGCTACACCTTC	CASSSGGWGGYTF
many	-	TRBJ2-3	TRBV2	TGTGCCAGCGTGACGGAGAGGGGCCGAAAAGATACGCAGTATTTT	CASVTERGRKDTQYF
-	TRBD2	TRBJ2-3	TRBV7-9	TGTGCCAGCAGCTTTGGACTAGCGGGAGGTTCAGATACGCAGTATTTT	CASSFGLAGGSDTQYF